This entry lists 11 T cell receptor beta chains sequenced from one sample in a study of blood T cell repertoires in COVID-19. Assay: immunoSEQ multiplex PCR; the TCRdb copy retains only in-frame clones and omits some. The sample holds 110,000 or so clones, approximately 86% seen once. Sequenced input: peripheral blood. These TCRs come from a human donor in a cohort sampled during active COVID-19.

The rearrangement joins TRBV4-2 to TRBJ2-7; D is ambiguous. Germline lookup yields CDR1 LGHNA and CDR2 YNFKEQ. Trimming removed 1 base from V and 0 bases from J, with 13 bases in between. The CDR3 sequence is 16 residues long. The CDR3 sequence: CASSQVALSYSYEQYF. The CDR3 coding sequence is TGTGCCAGCAGCCAAGTCGCGCTGTCGTACTCCTACGAGCAGTACTTC.

The gene calls are TRBV5-1 and TRBJ1-2; D gene ambiguous. Germline V gives CDR1 SGHRS, CDR2 YFSETQ. Deletions cut 4 bases from V and 3 bases from J, with 10 bases between. The CDR3 has 13 amino acids. CDR3 DNA: TGCGCCAGCAGCGAACAGATAGACTATGGCTACACCTTC. The encoded protein is CASSEQIDYGYTF.

The chain uses TRBV7-9 and TRBJ2-4; D possibly corresponds to TRBD1 (5 bases). Trimming pared 7 bases from V and 8 bases from J, leaving 9 bases between. CDR1 and CDR2 (germline): SEHNR, FQNEAQ (reference sequence). This CDR3 comprises 11 residues. CDR3 sequence (DNA): TGTGCCAGCACCTCACAGGACATTCAGTACTTC. Translation: CASTSQDIQYF. Drawing the rest from reference TRBV7-9 and TRBJ2-4, the complete variable domain is DTGVSQNPRHKITKRGQNVTFRCDPISEHNRLYWYRQTLGQGPEFLTYFQNEAQLEKSRLLSDRFSAERPKGSFSTLEIQRTEQGDSAMYLCASTSQDIQYFGAGTRLSVL.

V is TRBV18 and J is TRBJ2-3; 7 bases agree with TRBD1. Germline CDR1 and CDR2: KGHSH and LQKENI. The length of the CDR3 is 16 residues. J was trimmed by 2 bases and V by 0 bases; bases with no gene match: 5. CDR3 coding DNA: TGTGCCAGCTCACCACCGGAGACAGGGAACACAGATACGCAGTATTTT. As protein: CASSPPETGNTDTQYF.

The chain combines TRBV7-3 with TRBJ1-1; D possibly corresponds to TRBD1 (5 bases). Trimming took 2 bases from V and 1 from J, leaving 11 bases between them. The CDR3 spans 15 residues. Looked up from germline, CDR1 is SGHTA and CDR2 is FQGTGA. The DNA of the CDR3 is TGTGCCAGCAGCTTATCGGGGGGACCGAACACTGAAGCTTTCTTT. It is translated as CASSLSGGPNTEAFF.

This clone was recorded once. V usage is TRBV5-1 and J usage is TRBJ1-2, with 10 bases that match TRBD1. After removal of 3 bases from V and 0 bases from J, the junction contained 11 bases not matched to a gene. CDR1 and CDR2 (germline): SGHRS, YFSETQ. The CDR3 spans 18 residues. The CDR3 bases are TGCGCCAGCAGCTATAAACTTGGGACAGGGGCATCTAACTATGGCTACACCTTC. This sequence encodes CASSYKLGTGASNYGYTF.

In regard to this clone: Other DNA sequences in this sample translate to the same CDR3. The chain joins TRBV5-5 to TRBJ2-1; 15 bases are shared with TRBD2. CDR1 is SGHKS, CDR2 YYEKEE, per germline (reference sequence). V shed 4 bases, J shed 7 bases, and the junction held 6 bases outside the gene matches. This CDR3 has 16 amino acids. The CDR3 here is CASSPPGLAGGNEQFF. Written as DNA, the CDR3 is TGTGCCAGCAGCCCCCCGGGACTAGCGGGGGGAAATGAGCAGTTCTTC.

The V and J genes are TRBV4-1 and TRBJ1-2, with 7 bases fitting TRBD1. The germline V gene has CDR1 MGHRA and CDR2 YSYEKL. V shed 4 bases, J shed 4 bases, and the junction held 6 bases outside the gene matches. The CDR3 is 14 amino acids. The CDR3 DNA reads as TGCGCCAGCAGCCCAGGGGGTTCTATCTATGGCTACACCTTC. It translates to CASSPGGSIYGYTF.

This clone showed up just a few times. The chain recombines TRBV2 with TRBJ1-1; D gene unclear. V lost 7 bases, J lost 0 bases, and 15 bases lay in between. Per germline, CDR1 SNHLY and CDR2 FYNNEI. The CDR3 runs to 15 residues. The CDR3 sequence is CASKVSGGMNTEAFF. The CDR3 DNA reads as TGTGCCAGCAAGGTCTCTGGAGGGATGAACACTGAAGCTTTCTTT.

The gene calls are TRBV19 and TRBJ1-1, with D possibly being TRBD1 (5 bases). Germline-derived CDR1 and CDR2 are LNHDA and SQIVND (reference sequence). Trimming took off 7 bases at V and 5 bases at J, with 20 bases between the two ends. This CDR3 has 15 amino acids. The CDR3 sequence: CASIHLRGAGTEAFF. The CDR3 DNA sequence: TGTGCCAGTATCCATTTGAGGGGCGCGGGGACTGAAGCTTTCTTT.

The rearrangement joins TRBV6-5 to TRBJ1-2; D gene unclear. V gave up 0 bases and J gave up 6 bases, with 8 bases separating them. The CDR3 runs 13 residues. The germline V gene encodes CDR1 MNHEY and CDR2 SVGAGI. CDR3 region: CASSYSSTNGYTF. For the CDR3, the DNA is TGTGCCAGCAGTTACTCGAGCACGAATGGCTACACCTTC.